This T cell receptor (beta chain) was profiled in a study of blood T cell repertoires in COVID-19. About the study: Acute and convalescent COVID-19 samples came from the United States, Italy and Spain. T cells, B-cell-depleted T cells, or PBMCs provided the cDNA or gDNA that served as material.

As originally analysed: Reference gene primers were amplified, and this amplification served to estimate nucleated cell counts. The method was immunoSEQ multiplex PCR; TCRdb's version includes in-frame clones alone and lacks a portion of them. The V and J calls and the clone size are those of that table, but D and trimming were determined from the DNA. The sample holds approximately 200,000 clones; just over 85% are singletons and the top ten take around 1.5%. CDR1 and CDR2 from the germline V gene are LNHDA and SQIVND (reference sequence). This CDR3 contains 18 residues. The ends were cut back, 3 bases at V and 1 base at J, with 21 bases in the middle.

The gene calls are TRBV19 and TRBJ1-1; D perhaps matches TRBD1 (6 bases). This receptor was obtained from a man younger than 35 with active or convalescent COVID-19. The specimen was peripheral blood. CDR3 residues: CASSIPRTATIRNTEAFF. In DNA, the CDR3 is TGTGCCAGTAGTATCCCTCGGACAGCCACGATACGGAACACTGAAGCTTTCTTT.